Each of the 12 T cell receptor beta chains below was sequenced from the same sample in a study of CD4 T cell repertoires in COVID-19. The table came from immunoSEQ multiplex PCR; TCRdb's copy has only in-frame clones and leaves some out. The profile shows 65,000 to 95,000 clones, 83% of them singletons. Sequencing was performed on CD4+ T cells from peripheral blood, taken after recovery from COVID-19. These TCRs come from a human donor who had COVID-19.

The chain recombines TRBV25-1 with TRBJ2-5; 9 bases are a match to TRBD1. The germline V gene encodes CDR1 MGHDK and CDR2 SYGVNS. The junction had 9 bases not matched to a gene; V was cut back by 1 base and J by 3 bases. CDR3 size: 17 residues. CDR3 protein: CASSESPADRGKETQYF. CDR3 DNA: TGTGCCAGCAGTGAATCACCAGCGGACAGGGGCAAAGAGACCCAGTACTTC. The whole variable domain, remainder taken from reference TRBV25-1 and TRBJ2-5, is EADIYQTPRYLVIGTGKKITLECSQTMGHDKMYWYQQDPGMELHLIHYSYGVNSTEKGDLSSESTVSRIRTEHFPLTLESARPSHTSQYLCASSESPADRGKETQYFGPGTRLLVL.

The chain couples TRBV6-1 to TRBJ2-3, with 8 nucleotides matching TRBD1. The germline V gene has CDR1 MNHNS and CDR2 SASEGT. This CDR3 spans 17 amino acids. The trim removed 0 bases at V and 8 bases at J, leaving 13 bases unmatched. The CDR3 bases are TGTGCCAGCAGTGAAGCCCTGTCCAGGGGGCTTTCCGGTACGCAGTATTTT. Translating gives CASSEALSRGLSGTQYF.

The rearrangement links TRBV29-1 to TRBJ1-2; D is possibly TRBD1 (6 bases). V was shortened by 1 base and J by 7 bases, with 10 bases between the two germline ends. The CDR3 consists of 12 residues. Germline CDR1 reads SQVTM; CDR2 reads ANQGSEA. The CDR3: CSVEVGGGGYTF. CDR3 bases: TGCAGCGTTGAAGTAGGGGGGGGTGGCTACACCTTC.

This chain uses TRBV19 with TRBJ2-4, with D hard to call. Germline V gives CDR1 LNHDA, CDR2 SQIVND (reference sequence). The CDR3 extends over 13 amino acids. V shed 6 bases and J shed 5 bases, with 11 bases lying between them. CDR3 DNA sequence: TGTGCCAGTAGCCCGAGGACCCAAAACATTCAGTACTTC. Its translation: CASSPRTQNIQYF.

The chain carries TRBV10-3 and TRBJ2-1; 9 bases agree with TRBD1. Germline V gives CDR1 ENHRY, CDR2 SYGVKD. The trim removed 3 bases at V and 4 bases at J, leaving 4 bases unmatched. The CDR3 runs 15 residues. The CDR3 nucleotides are TGTGCCATCAGTGAAACGGGGACAGGGTACAATGAGCAGTTCTTC. Protein: CAISETGTGYNEQFF.

This clone was seen just once. For the CDR3, the DNA is TGCGCCAGCAGCTTGGAATGGTGGGGTCCGGAATCGGGCGGGGCCAACGTCCTGACTTTC. Its protein product is CASSLEWWGPESGGANVLTF. The gene calls are TRBV5-1 and TRBJ2-6; D call uncertain. The CDR3 sequence is 20 residues long. Looked up from germline, CDR1 is SGHRS and CDR2 is YFSETQ. V was pared by 0 bases and J by 4 bases, with 23 bases between.

The rearrangement joins TRBV6-1 to TRBJ1-6; D unresolved. The CDR3 consists of 15 residues. CDR1 and CDR2 (germline): MNHNS, SASEGT. V was pared by 1 base and J by 7 bases, with 11 bases between. DNA of the CDR3: TGTGCCAGCAGTGAAGGTTGGAGCGAAAATTCACCCCTCCACTTT. It is translated as CASSEGWSENSPLHF.

The rearrangement joins TRBV5-4 to TRBJ2-7, with D tentatively TRBD1 (6 bases). This CDR3 has 16 amino acids. CDR1 is SGHNT, CDR2 YYREEE, per germline (reference sequence). Trimming stripped 1 base from V and 5 bases from J, with 19 bases between. The CDR3 bases are TGTGCCAGCAGCTTGAAAGGTTTCAGGGGAGAGCACGAGCAGTACTTC. It specifies CASSLKGFRGEHEQYF.

This clone was seen repeatedly, ten times or more. The CDR3 reads CASSLRQRNQPQHF. Here the CDR3 DNA reads TGTGCCAGCAGTCTTCGACAGCGCAATCAGCCCCAGCATTTT. The chain carries TRBV28 and TRBJ1-5; tentative D call: TRBD1 (5 bases). V was shortened by 5 bases and J by 2 bases, with 10 bases between the two germline ends. The CDR3 consists of 14 residues. Per the germline V gene, CDR1 is MDHEN and CDR2 is SYDVKM.

The rearrangement joins TRBV7-2 to TRBJ2-1, with TRBD2 identical over 9 bases. The CDR3 contains 15 residues. CDR1 and CDR2 (germline): SGHTA, FQGNSA. Trimming took 5 bases from V and 5 from J; bases not matched to a gene: 7. The CDR3 DNA reads TGTGCCAGCAGCCCCAGGGCTAGCGGGGACAATGAGCAGTTCTTC. Encoded protein: CASSPRASGDNEQFF.

This clone was seen a few times. The chain is built from TRBV7-2 and TRBJ1-2, with a weak D call TRBD1 (5 bases). Germline CDR1 is SGHTA and CDR2 is FQGNSA. V shed 2 bases and J shed 4 bases, with 8 bases lying between them. The CDR3 has 13 amino acids. The CDR3 protein is CASSLHGAYGYTF. The CDR3 coding sequence is TGTGCCAGCAGCTTACATGGGGCCTATGGCTACACCTTC. Combining the CDR3 with reference TRBV7-2 and TRBJ1-2 gives the whole variable domain GAGVSQSPSNKVTEKGKDVELRCDPISGHTALYWYRQSLGQGLEFLIYFQGNSAPDKSGLPSDRFSAERTGGSVSTLTIQRTQQEDSAVYLCASSLHGAYGYTFGSGTRLTVV.

V gene TRBV5-1 combines with J gene TRBJ1-1; D is undetermined. V lost 0 bases, J lost 0 bases, and 6 bases lay in between. Germline V gene sequence: CDR1 SGHRS, CDR2 YFSETQ. The length of the CDR3 is 14 residues. CDR3 in DNA: TGCGCCAGCAGCTTGGCCGCCCTGAACACTGAAGCTTTCTTT. It is translated as CASSLAALNTEAFF.